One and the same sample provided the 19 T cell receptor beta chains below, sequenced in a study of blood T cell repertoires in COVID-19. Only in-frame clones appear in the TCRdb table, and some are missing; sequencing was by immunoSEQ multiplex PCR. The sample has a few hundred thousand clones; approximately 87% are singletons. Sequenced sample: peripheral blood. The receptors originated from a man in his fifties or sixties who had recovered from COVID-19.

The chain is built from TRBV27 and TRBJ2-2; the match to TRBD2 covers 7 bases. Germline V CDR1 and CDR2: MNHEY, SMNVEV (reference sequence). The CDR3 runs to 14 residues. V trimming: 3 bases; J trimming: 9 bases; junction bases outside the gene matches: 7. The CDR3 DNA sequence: TGTGCCAGCAGTTTTAATAGCGGGTCCCGGGAGCTGTTTTTT. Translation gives CASSFNSGSRELFF.

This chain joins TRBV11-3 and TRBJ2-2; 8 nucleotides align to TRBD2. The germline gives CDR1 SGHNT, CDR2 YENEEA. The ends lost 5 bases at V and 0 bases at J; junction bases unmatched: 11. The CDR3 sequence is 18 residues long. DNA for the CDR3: TGTGCCAGCAGCCCCGGGGGTAGCGGGGAGCCGAACACCGGGGAGCTGTTTTTT. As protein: CASSPGGSGEPNTGELFF.

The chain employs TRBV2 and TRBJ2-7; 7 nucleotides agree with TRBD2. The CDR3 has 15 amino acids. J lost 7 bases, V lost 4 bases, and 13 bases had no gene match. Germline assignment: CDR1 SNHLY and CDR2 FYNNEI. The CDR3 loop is CASSAVREAAGEQYF. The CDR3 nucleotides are TGTGCCAGCAGTGCTGTCCGGGAGGCCGCGGGGGAGCAGTACTTC. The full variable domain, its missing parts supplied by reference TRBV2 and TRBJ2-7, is EPEVTQTPSHQVTQMGQEVILRCVPISNHLYFYWYRQILGQKVEFLVSFYNNEISEKSEIFDDQFSVERPDGSNFTLKIRSTKLEDSAMYFCASSAVREAAGEQYFGPGTRLTVT.

The CDR3 coding sequence is TGCGCCAGCAGCTCCACAGGGGCAGGAGGATCACCCCTCCACTTT. Residues: CASSSTGAGGSPLHF. The genes are TRBV5-1 and TRBJ1-6, with TRBD1 matching 7 bases. The V segment lost 3 bases and the J segment 10 bases; nucleotides outside the gene matches: 10. Germline V gives CDR1 SGHRS, CDR2 YFSETQ. The CDR3 extends over 15 amino acids. Full variable domain (rest looked up from reference TRBV5-1 and TRBJ1-6): KAGVTQTPRYLIKTRGQQVTLSCSPISGHRSVSWYQQTPGQGLQFLFEYFSETQRNKGNFPGRFSGRQFSNSRSEMNVSTLELGDSALYLCASSSTGAGGSPLHFGNGTRLTVT.

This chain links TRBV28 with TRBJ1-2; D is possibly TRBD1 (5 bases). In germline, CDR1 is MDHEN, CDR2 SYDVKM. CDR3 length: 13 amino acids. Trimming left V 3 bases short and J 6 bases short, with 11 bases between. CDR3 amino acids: CASSLWGGDGYTF. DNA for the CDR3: TGTGCCAGCAGTTTGTGGGGAGGGGATGGCTACACCTTC.

The CDR3: CASSEFSLGYEQFF. As DNA, the CDR3 is TGTGCCAGCAGTGAGTTTTCCCTAGGCTATGAGCAGTTCTTC. The chain links TRBV6-1 to TRBJ2-1; D not certain. The CDR3 sequence is 14 residues long. The V and J ends lost 3 bases and 8 bases respectively, with 14 bases between them. In germline, CDR1 is MNHNS, CDR2 SASEGT.

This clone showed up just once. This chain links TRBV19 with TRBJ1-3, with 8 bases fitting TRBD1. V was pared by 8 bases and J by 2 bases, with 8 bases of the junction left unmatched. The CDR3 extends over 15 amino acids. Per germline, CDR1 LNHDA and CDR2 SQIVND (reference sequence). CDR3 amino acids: CASAGRGRTGNTIYF. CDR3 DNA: TGTGCCAGTGCGGGCAGGGGGCGAACTGGAAACACCATATATTTT.

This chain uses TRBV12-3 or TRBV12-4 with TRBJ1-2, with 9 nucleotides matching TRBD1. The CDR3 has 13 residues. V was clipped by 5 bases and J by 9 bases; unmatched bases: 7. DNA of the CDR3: TGTGCCAGCAGTCCACAGGGGGCGCGTCGCTACACCTTC. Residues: CASSPQGARRYTF.

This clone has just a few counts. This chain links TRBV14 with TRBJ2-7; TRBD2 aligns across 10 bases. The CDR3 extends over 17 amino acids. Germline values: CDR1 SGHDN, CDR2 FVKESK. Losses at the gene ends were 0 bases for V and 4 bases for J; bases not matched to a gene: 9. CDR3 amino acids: CASSQEAVLAGRYEQYF. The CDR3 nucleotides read TGTGCCAGCAGCCAAGAAGCGGTACTAGCGGGAAGGTACGAGCAGTACTTC. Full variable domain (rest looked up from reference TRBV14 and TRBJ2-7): EAGVTQFPSHSVIEKGQTVTLRCDPISGHDNLYWYRRVMGKEIKFLLHFVKESKQDESGMPNNRFLAERTGGTYSTLKVQPAELEDSGVYFCASSQEAVLAGRYEQYFGPGTRLTVT.

This chain's CDR3 is CATSRDDRGNTEAFF. In DNA, the CDR3 is TGTGCCACCAGCAGAGATGACAGGGGGAACACTGAAGCTTTCTTT. The genes are TRBV15 and TRBJ1-1, with 8 positions matching TRBD1. CDR3 length: 15 amino acids. With V trimmed by 0 bases and J by 1 base, 1 base remained unmatched. From germline, CDR1 is LNHNV and CDR2 YYDKDF (reference sequence).

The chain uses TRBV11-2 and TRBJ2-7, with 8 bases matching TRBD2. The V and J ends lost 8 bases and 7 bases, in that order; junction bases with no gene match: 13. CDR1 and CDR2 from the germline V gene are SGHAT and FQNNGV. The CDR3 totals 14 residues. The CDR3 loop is CASGLGSGVGEQYF. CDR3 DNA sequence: TGTGCCAGCGGCCTGGGTAGCGGGGTTGGAGAGCAGTACTTC.

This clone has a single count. DNA for the CDR3: TGTGCCTGGAGTGGGGACAGGGCGACTGAAGCTTTCTTT. This translates into CAWSGDRATEAFF. The chain employs TRBV30 and TRBJ1-1; 9 bases agree with TRBD1. The CDR3 consists of 13 residues. Germline CDR1 reads GTSNPN; CDR2 reads SVGIG (reference sequence). V gave up 1 base and J gave up 5 bases; unmatched junction bases: 2. The full variable domain, its missing parts supplied by reference TRBV30 and TRBJ1-1, is SQTIHQWPATLVQPVGSPLSLECTVEGTSNPNLYWYRQAAGRGLQLLFYSVGIGQISSEVPQNLSASRPQDRQFILSSKKLLLSDSGFYLCAWSGDRATEAFFGQGTRLTVV.

The CDR3 DNA follows: TGTGCCAGCAGCGTAGAGTCAGGGGGCAACACTGAAGCTTTCTTT. It yields the protein CASSVESGGNTEAFF. The rearrangement uses TRBV9 and TRBJ1-1, with 8 bases fitting TRBD1. The V gene's germline CDR1 is SGDLS and CDR2 YYNGEE. Trimming at V came to 0 bases and at J to 2 bases, leaving 3 bases not matched to a gene. There are 15 residues in the CDR3.

The CDR3 loop is CASSLGTGVVAYGYTF. In DNA form, the CDR3 reads TGCGCCAGCAGCTTGGGGACAGGGGTCGTAGCCTATGGCTACACCTTC. The genes are TRBV5-1 and TRBJ1-2; the match to TRBD1 covers 9 bases. The ends lost 0 bases at V and 4 bases at J; junction bases unmatched: 7. The length of the CDR3 is 16 residues. Germline V CDR1 and CDR2: SGHRS, YFSETQ.

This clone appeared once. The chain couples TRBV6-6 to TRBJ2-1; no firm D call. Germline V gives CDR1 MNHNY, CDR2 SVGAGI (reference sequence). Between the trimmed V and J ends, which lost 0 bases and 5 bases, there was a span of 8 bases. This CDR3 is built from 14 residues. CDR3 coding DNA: TGTGCCAGCAGTTACTCTCAACTCAACAATGAGCAGTTCTTC. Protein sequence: CASSYSQLNNEQFF.

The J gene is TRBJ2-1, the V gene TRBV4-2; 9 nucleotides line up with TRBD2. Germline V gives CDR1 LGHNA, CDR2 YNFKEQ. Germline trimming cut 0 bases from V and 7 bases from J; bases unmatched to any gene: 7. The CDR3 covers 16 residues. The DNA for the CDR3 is TGTGCCAGCAGCCAAGAGGGTAGCGGGAGTAGGAATGAGCAGTTCTTC. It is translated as CASSQEGSGSRNEQFF.

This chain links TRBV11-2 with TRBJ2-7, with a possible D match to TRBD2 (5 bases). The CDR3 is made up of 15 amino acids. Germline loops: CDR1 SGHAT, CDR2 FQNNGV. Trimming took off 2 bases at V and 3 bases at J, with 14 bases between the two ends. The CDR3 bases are TGTGCCAGCAGCTTATATGCGGGCGGCGGCTACGAGCAGTACTTC. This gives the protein CASSLYAGGGYEQYF.

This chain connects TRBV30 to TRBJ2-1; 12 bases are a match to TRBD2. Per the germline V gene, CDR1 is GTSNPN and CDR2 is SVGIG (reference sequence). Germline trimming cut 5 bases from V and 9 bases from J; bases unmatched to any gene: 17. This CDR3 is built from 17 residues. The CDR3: CAWSQLILAGGGGEQFF. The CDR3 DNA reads TGTGCCTGGTCGCAGTTGATTCTAGCGGGAGGGGGAGGTGAGCAGTTCTTC.

CDR3 amino acids: CASSEEGLRAETQYF. In DNA form, the CDR3 reads TGTGCCAGCAGTGAGGAAGGTCTCAGGGCAGAGACCCAGTACTTC. The rearrangement links TRBV25-1 to TRBJ2-5; tentatively, D is TRBD1 (5 bases). Germline loops: CDR1 MGHDK, CDR2 SYGVNS. Trimming pared 3 bases from V and 4 bases from J, leaving 15 bases between. CDR3 length equals 15 residues.